Each of the 15 T cell receptor beta chains below was sequenced from the same sample in a study of vaccination effects on CD4 cells after COVID-19. Repertoires were generated with immunoSEQ multiplex PCR, while TCRdb's copy carries only in-frame clones and drops some. The table records approximately 87,000 clones, 74% of them present only once. Their specific antigens are unknown. Antigen-specific CD4+ T cells were expanded (with viral peptide pools) by the ViraFEST assay ahead of sequencing. When less than 13 days of culture had elapsed, CD4+ T cells were isolated. The sequencing here drew on CD4+ T cells from PBMCs cultured with HCoV-229E spike peptides, taken before COVID-19 vaccination. Source of these receptors: a human donor who received a COVID-19 vaccine.

The gene calls are TRBV5-1 and TRBJ2-3; a possible D gene is TRBD1 (6 bases). V lost 4 bases, J lost 2 bases, and 11 bases lay in between. CDR1 and CDR2 from the germline V gene are SGHRS and YFSETQ. This CDR3 is built from 14 residues. Here the CDR3 reads CASSVQGYTDTQYF. DNA of the CDR3: TGCGCCAGCAGCGTGCAGGGGTACACAGATACGCAGTATTTT.

CDR3 residues: CASSLNVGEVTEAFF. CDR3 in DNA: TGCGCCAGCAGCTTGAACGTAGGGGAGGTAACTGAAGCTTTCTTT. The chain uses TRBV5-1 and TRBJ1-1, with D perhaps matching TRBD1 (5 bases). The length of the CDR3 is 15 residues. Germline lookup yields CDR1 SGHRS and CDR2 YFSETQ. Deletions cut 1 base from V and 5 bases from J, with 15 bases between.

This clone was found a few times. The gene calls are TRBV19 and TRBJ2-1; maybe TRBD2 (5 bases). Trimming shortened V by 6 bases and J by 7 bases, and 16 bases separated the two germline ends. CDR3 length equals 14 residues. From germline, CDR1 is LNHDA and CDR2 SQIVND (reference sequence). The CDR3: CASRAAGSGNEQFF. CDR3 DNA: TGTGCCAGTAGAGCGGCAGGAAGTGGAAATGAGCAGTTCTTC. The variable domain in full, completed from reference TRBV19 and TRBJ2-1, reads DGGITQSPKYLFRKEGQNVTLSCEQNLNHDAMYWYRQDPGQGLRLIYYSQIVNDFQKGDIAEGYSVSREKKESFPLTVTSAQKNPTAFYLCASRAAGSGNEQFFGPGTRLTVL.

This clone was seen a few times. V usage is TRBV12-3 or TRBV12-4 and J usage is TRBJ1-3; D unresolved. This CDR3 region has 13 residues. V lost 3 bases and J 4 bases, leaving 7 bases between the germline ends. The CDR3 DNA reads as TGTGCCAGCAGTTTTGCAGGAGGAAACACCATATATTTT. Its protein is CASSFAGGNTIYF.

V is TRBV18 and J is TRBJ2-1; unclear D gene. From germline, CDR1 is KGHSH and CDR2 LQKENI. Trimming pared 1 base from V and 5 bases from J, leaving 3 bases between. The CDR3 spans 12 residues. CDR3 nucleotides: TGTGCCAGCTCACCACTCAACAATGAGCAGTTCTTC. Amino acid sequence: CASSPLNNEQFF.

The sample holds a few counts of this clone. This chain connects TRBV5-1 to TRBJ2-2; D perhaps matches TRBD2 (6 bases). Trimming took off 5 bases at V and 2 bases at J, with 13 bases between the two ends. The CDR3 is 15 residues long. Looked up from germline, CDR1 is SGHRS and CDR2 is YFSETQ. As DNA, the CDR3 is TGCGCCAGCAGGGGGGGTTCGAGCAACACCGGGGAGCTGTTTTTT. Its translation is CASRGGSSNTGELFF.

The chain carries TRBV23-1 and TRBJ2-7; no firm D call. TRBV23-1 is designated an ORF whose function remains uncertain. The ends were cut back, 8 bases at V and 3 bases at J, with 8 bases in the middle. This CDR3 is 11 amino acids long. The CDR3 coding sequence is TGCGCCAGCGGGGTGGGCTACGAGCAGTACGTC. This encodes CASGVGYEQYV.

This clone occurred a few times. The V and J genes are TRBV7-3 and TRBJ2-6, with D perhaps TRBD2 (7 bases). V was cut by 5 bases and J by 2 bases, with 10 bases left in between. The germline gives CDR1 SGHTA, CDR2 FQGTGA. The CDR3 is made up of 15 amino acids. In nucleotides, the CDR3 is TGTGCCAGCAGCGAGGGGGGGCCTGGGGCCAACGTCCTGACTTTC. This codes for CASSEGGPGANVLTF.

Comments on this clone: In the same sample, other DNA sequences code for this CDR3. V and J are TRBV5-1 and TRBJ1-4; no reliable D call. V lost 1 base, J lost 0 bases, and 4 bases lay in between. CDR1 is SGHRS, CDR2 YFSETQ, per germline. The length of the CDR3 is 14 residues. CDR3 DNA sequence: TGCGCCAGCAGCTTGACCGCAACTAATGAAAAACTGTTTTTT. Translation gives CASSLTATNEKLFF.

The rearrangement uses TRBV5-1 and TRBJ2-2, with 10 nucleotides matching TRBD2. V was pared by 3 bases and J by 3 bases, with 5 bases of the junction left unmatched. The CDR3 sequence is 16 residues long. Germline CDR1 and CDR2: SGHRS and YFSETQ. CDR3 nucleotide sequence: TGCGCCAGCAGCTCCCCCAGCGGGGGGGACACCGGGGAGCTGTTTTTT. This encodes CASSSPSGGDTGELFF.

The rearrangement uses TRBV30 and TRBJ1-5; a possible D gene is TRBD1 (6 bases). The ends were cut back, 7 bases at V and 6 bases at J, with 19 bases in the middle. The CDR3 runs to 14 residues. The germline CDR1 and CDR2 sequences are GTSNPN and SVGIG (reference sequence). Here the CDR3 DNA reads TGTGCCTTGATGACAGAAGGGGGGTCTCAGCCCCAGCATTTT. Protein sequence: CALMTEGGSQPQHF.

The V gene is TRBV18, the J gene TRBJ2-7; TRBD1 matches 7 bases. CDR1 KGHSH and CDR2 LQKENI come from the germline V gene. This CDR3 comprises 15 residues. The V segment lost 2 bases and the J segment 0 bases; nucleotides outside the gene matches: 4. CDR3 region: CASSPRAGGSYEQYV. CDR3 nucleotide sequence: TGTGCCAGCTCACCAAGGGCAGGGGGCTCCTACGAGCAGTACGTC.

The J gene is TRBJ2-7, the V gene TRBV7-2; the D is unclear. The length of the CDR3 is 13 residues. With 4 bases removed from V and 3 bases from J, the gap between germline ends came to 10 bases. Germline V gene lookup returns CDR1 SGHTA and CDR2 FQGNSA. DNA of the CDR3: TGTGCCAGCAGCTCCGTACATGGCTACGAGCAGTACGTC. Translation gives CASSSVHGYEQYV.

The chain uses TRBV7-2 and TRBJ1-5; possibly TRBD1 for D (6 bases). V lost 5 bases to trimming and J lost 3 bases, with 14 bases between them. The CDR3 loop spans 15 amino acids. The germline V gene encodes CDR1 SGHTA and CDR2 FQGNSA. As DNA, the CDR3 is TGTGCCAGCAGCCCAATGAGGGACACCAATCAGCCCCAGCATTTT. Amino acid sequence: CASSPMRDTNQPQHF.

V is TRBV19 and J is TRBJ2-3; 8 bases are a match to TRBD2. J lost 4 bases, V lost 1 base, and 7 bases had no gene match. CDR1 is LNHDA, CDR2 SQIVND, per germline (reference sequence). CDR3 length equals 16 residues. The chain's CDR3 is CASSIGVAGSADTQYF. CDR3 nucleotide sequence: TGTGCCAGTAGTATAGGGGTAGCGGGGTCGGCAGATACGCAGTATTTT.